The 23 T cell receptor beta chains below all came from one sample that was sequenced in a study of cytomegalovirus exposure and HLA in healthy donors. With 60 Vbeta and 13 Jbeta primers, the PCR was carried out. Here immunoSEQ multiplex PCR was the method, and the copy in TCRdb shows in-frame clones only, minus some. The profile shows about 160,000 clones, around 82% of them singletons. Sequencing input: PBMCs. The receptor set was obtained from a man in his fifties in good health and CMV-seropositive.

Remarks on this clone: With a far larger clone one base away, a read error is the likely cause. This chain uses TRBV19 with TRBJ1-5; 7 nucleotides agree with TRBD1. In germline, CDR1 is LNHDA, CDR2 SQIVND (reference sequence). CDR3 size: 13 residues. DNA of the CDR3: TGTGCCAGTGACAGGGTTGGCAATCAGTCCCAGCATTTT. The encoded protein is CASDRVGNQSQHF.

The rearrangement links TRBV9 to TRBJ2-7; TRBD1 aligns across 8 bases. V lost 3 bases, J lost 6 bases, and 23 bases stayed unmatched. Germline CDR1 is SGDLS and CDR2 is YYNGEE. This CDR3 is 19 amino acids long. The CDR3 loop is CASSAPQDREDLEVGEQYF. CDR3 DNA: TGTGCCAGCAGCGCCCCTCAGGACAGGGAAGATCTAGAGGTCGGCGAGCAGTACTTC.

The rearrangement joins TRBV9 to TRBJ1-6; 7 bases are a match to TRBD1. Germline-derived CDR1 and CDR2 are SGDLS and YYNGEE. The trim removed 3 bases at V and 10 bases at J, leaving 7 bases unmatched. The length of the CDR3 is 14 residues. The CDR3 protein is CASSARDSKSPLHF. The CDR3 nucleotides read TGTGCCAGCAGCGCCCGGGACAGTAAGTCACCCCTCCACTTT.

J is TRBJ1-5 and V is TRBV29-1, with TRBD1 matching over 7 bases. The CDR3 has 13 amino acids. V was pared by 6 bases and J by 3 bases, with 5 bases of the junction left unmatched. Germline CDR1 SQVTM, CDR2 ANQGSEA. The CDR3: CSVGTDHNQPQHF. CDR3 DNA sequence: TGCAGCGTCGGGACAGATCACAATCAGCCCCAGCATTTT.

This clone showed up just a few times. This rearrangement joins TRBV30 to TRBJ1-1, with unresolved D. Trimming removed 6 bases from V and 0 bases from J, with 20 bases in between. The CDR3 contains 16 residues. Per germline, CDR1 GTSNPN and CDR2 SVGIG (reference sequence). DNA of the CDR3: TGTGCCTGTAACGAGGGTGTTCAAGGGTTGAACACTGAAGCTTTCTTT. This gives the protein CACNEGVQGLNTEAFF.

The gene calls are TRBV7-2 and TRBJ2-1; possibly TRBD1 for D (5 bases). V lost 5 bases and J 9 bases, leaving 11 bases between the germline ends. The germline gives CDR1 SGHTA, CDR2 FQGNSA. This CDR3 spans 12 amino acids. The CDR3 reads CASSVQGSEQFF. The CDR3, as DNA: TGTGCCAGCAGCGTCCAGGGAAGTGAGCAGTTCTTC.

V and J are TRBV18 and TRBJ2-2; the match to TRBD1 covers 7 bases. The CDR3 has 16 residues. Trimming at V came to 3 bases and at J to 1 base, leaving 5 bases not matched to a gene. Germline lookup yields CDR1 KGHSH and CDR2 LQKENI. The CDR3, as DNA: TGTGCCAGCTCACCTACCGGGACAGTGAACACCGGGGAGCTGTTTTTT. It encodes CASSPTGTVNTGELFF.

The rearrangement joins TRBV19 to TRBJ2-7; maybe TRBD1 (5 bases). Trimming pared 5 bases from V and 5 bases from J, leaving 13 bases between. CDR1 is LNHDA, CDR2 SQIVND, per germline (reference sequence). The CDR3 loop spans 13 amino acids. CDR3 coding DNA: TGTGCCAGTAGTTTTGGCAGGGAAGACGAGCAGTACTTC. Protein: CASSFGREDEQYF.

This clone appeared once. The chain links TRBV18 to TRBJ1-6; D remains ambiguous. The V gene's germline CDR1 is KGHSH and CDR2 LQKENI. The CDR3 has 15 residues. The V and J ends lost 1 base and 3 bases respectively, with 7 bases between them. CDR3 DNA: TGTGCCAGCTCACCACAGCAGGTCTATAATTCACCCCTCCACTTT. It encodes CASSPQQVYNSPLHF.

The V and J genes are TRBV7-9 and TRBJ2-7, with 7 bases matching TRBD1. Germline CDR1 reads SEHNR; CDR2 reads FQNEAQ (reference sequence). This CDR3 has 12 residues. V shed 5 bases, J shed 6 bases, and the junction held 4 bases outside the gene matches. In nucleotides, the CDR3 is TGTGCCAGCAGCGAACGGGACAGCGAGCAGTACTTC. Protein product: CASSERDSEQYF.

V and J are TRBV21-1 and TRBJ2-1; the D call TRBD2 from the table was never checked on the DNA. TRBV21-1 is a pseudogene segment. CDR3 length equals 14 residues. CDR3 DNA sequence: TGTGCCAGCTTTCGGGCGGGGGCGGGAAATGAGCAGTTCTTC. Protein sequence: CASFRAGAGNEQFF.

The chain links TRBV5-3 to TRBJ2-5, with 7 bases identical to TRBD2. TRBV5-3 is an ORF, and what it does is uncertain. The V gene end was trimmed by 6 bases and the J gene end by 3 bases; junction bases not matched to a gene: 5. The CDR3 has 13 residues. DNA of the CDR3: TGTGCCAGAATGGCGGGGGTCAAAGAGACCCAGTACTTC. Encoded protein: CARMAGVKETQYF.

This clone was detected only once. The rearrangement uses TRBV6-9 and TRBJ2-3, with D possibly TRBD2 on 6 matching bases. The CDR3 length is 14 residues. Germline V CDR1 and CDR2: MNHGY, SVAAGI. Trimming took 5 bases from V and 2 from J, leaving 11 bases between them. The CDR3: CASSVKRATDTQYF. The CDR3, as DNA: TGTGCCAGCAGTGTAAAGCGGGCCACAGATACGCAGTATTTT.

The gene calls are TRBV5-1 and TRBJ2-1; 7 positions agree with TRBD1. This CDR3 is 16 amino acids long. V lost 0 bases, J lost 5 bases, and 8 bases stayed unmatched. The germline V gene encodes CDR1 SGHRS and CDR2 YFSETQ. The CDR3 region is CASSLGTGGKNNEQFF. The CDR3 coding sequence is TGCGCCAGCAGCTTGGGGACAGGCGGCAAAAACAATGAGCAGTTCTTC. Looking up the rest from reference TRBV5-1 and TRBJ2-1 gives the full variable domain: KAGVTQTPRYLIKTRGQQVTLSCSPISGHRSVSWYQQTPGQGLQFLFEYFSETQRNKGNFPGRFSGRQFSNSRSEMNVSTLELGDSALYLCASSLGTGGKNNEQFFGPGTRLTVL.

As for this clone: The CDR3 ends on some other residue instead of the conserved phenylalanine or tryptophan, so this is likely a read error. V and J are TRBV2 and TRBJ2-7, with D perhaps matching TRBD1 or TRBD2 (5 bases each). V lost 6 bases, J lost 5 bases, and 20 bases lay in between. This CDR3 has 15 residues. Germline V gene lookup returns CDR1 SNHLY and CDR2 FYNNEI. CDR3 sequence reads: CASRVGYNQGHEQYL. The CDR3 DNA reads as TGTGCCAGCAGGGTCGGATACAACCAGGGACACGAGCAGTACCTC.

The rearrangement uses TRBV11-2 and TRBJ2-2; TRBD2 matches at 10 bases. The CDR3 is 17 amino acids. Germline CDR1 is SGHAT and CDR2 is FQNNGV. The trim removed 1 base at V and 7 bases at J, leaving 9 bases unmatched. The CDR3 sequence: CASSLASGGAQVGELFF. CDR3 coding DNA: TGTGCCAGCAGCTTAGCCAGCGGGGGGGCCCAGGTCGGGGAGCTGTTTTTT.

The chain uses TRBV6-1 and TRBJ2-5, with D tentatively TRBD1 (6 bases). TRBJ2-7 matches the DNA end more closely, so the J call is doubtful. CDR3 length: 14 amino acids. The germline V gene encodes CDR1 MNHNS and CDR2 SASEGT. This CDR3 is CASSRDTYTYEQYF. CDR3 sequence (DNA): TGTGCCAGCAGCCGGGACACCTATACCTACGAGCAGTACTTC.

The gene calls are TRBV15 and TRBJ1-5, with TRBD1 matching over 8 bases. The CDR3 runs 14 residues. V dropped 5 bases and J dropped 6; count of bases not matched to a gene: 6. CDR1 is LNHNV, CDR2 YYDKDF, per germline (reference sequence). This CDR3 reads CATSDRGRGQPQHF. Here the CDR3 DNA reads TGTGCCACCAGCGACAGGGGTCGGGGTCAGCCCCAGCATTTT.

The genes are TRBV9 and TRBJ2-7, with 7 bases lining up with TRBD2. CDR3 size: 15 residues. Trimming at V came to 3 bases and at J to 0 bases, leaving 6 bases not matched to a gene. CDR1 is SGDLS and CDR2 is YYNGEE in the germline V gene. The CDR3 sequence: CASSESGVSSYEQYF. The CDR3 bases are TGTGCCAGCAGCGAGAGCGGGGTGAGCTCCTACGAGCAGTACTTC.

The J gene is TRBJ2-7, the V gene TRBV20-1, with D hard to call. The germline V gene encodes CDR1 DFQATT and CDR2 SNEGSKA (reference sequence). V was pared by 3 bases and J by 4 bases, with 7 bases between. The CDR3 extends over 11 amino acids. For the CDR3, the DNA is TGCAGTGCTAGTAATGTGTACGAGCAGTACTTC. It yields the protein CSASNVYEQYF.

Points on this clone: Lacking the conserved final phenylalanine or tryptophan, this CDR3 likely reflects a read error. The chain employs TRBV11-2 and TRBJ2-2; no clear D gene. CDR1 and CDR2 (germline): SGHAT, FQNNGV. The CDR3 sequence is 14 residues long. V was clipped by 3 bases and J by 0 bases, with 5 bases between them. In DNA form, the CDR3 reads TGTGCCAGCAGCTTGGCAGCGAACACCGGGGAGCTGTTTTCT. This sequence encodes CASSLAANTGELFS.

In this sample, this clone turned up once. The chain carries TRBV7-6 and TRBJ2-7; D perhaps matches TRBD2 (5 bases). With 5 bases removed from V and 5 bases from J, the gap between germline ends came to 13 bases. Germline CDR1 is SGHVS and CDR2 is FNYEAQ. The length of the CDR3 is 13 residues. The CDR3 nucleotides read TGTGCCAGCAGCCCGTGGACTGGGAACGAGCAGTACTTC. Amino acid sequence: CASSPWTGNEQYF.

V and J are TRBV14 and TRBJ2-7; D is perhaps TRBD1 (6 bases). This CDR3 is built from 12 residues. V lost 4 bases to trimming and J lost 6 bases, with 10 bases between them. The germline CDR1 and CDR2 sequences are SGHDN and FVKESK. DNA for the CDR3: TGTGCCAGCAGCCGAGAAGGGGGCGAGCAGTACTTC. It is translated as CASSREGGEQYF.